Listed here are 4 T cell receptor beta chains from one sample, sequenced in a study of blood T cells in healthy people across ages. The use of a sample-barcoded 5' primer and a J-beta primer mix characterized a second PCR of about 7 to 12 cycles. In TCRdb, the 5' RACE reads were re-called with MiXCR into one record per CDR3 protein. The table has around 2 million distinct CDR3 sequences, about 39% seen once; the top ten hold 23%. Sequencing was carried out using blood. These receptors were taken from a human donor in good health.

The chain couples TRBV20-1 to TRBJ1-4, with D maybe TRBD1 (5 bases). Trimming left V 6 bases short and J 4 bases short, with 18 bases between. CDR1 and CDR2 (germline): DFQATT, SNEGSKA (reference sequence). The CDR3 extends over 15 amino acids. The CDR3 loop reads CSARVQNPYNEKLFF. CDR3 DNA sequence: TGCAGTGCCAGGGTCCAAAACCCCTATAATGAAAAACTGTTTTTT.

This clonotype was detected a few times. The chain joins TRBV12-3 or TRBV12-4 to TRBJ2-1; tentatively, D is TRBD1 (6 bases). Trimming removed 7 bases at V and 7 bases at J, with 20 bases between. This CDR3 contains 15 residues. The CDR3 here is CASIIDRARGNEQFF. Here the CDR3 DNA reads TGTGCCAGCATCATTGATCGGGCGAGGGGGAATGAGCAGTTCTTC.

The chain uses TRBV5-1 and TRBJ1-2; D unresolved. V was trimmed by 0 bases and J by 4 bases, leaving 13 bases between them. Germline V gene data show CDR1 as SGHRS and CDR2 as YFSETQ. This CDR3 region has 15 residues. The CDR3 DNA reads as TGCGCCAGCAGCTTGGAACGGACGTTCTCCTATGGCTACACCTTC. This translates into CASSLERTFSYGYTF.

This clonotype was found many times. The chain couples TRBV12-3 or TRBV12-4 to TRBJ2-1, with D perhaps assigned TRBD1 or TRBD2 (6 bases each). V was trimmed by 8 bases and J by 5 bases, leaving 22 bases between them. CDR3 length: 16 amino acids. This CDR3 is CASGGAKGGIDNEQFF. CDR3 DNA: TGTGCCAGCGGAGGTGCCAAGGGGGGTATAGACAATGAGCAGTTCTTC.